This T cell receptor beta chain is drawn from a study of blood T cell repertoires in COVID-19. The CDR3 contains 14 residues. Germline V CDR1 and CDR2: MDHEN, SYDVKM. V was trimmed by 2 bases and J by 5 bases, leaving 10 bases between them. In the source study's methods: Amplification of reference gene primers provided the estimated nucleated cell counts. TCRdb's table, derived via immunoSEQ multiplex PCR, lists solely in-frame clones and lacks some. The DNA gave D and trimming, while V, J and clone size come from that table. The repertoire holds 300,000 or so clones, with just over 90% as singletons.

The specimen sequenced was peripheral blood. The clonotype was recovered from a woman in her 30s with COVID-19, enrolled during active disease. The chain couples TRBV28 to TRBJ2-1; D may be TRBD2 (5 bases). CDR3 sequence: CASSLTGNNNEQFF. CDR3 in DNA: TGTGCCAGCAGTTTAACGGGAAATAACAATGAGCAGTTCTTC.